The source of this T cell receptor (beta chain) is a study of T cells in women clearing cervical HPV infection. TCRdb keeps only in-frame clones here, not all; method: immunoSEQ multiplex PCR. This table lists over 15,000 clones. On this clone: The read ends 3 residues early relative to the CDR3; the germline J gene fills the gap.

J was trimmed by 1 base and V by 4 bases; bases with no gene match: 4. Germline V gene sequence: CDR1 LNHDA, CDR2 SQIVND (reference sequence). The length of the CDR3 is 15 residues. The sequence was obtained from a woman aged 18 to 69 with a cervical HPV16 infection that either progressed to CIN3+ or cleared (not recorded which). The sample was blood buffy coat. The genes are TRBV19 and TRBJ2-5; 9 bases fit TRBD2. CDR3 amino acids: CASSKLRGGQETQYF. The sequenced CDR3 bases are TGTGCCAGTAGTAAGTTGCGGGGGGGCCAAGAGACC.